These 18 T cell receptor beta chains were all obtained from the same sample, sequenced in a study of PD-1 blockade in classical Hodgkin lymphoma. Following autologous stem cell transplantation, relapse occurred in every patient, and exposure to brentuximab vedotin varied. The table came from immunoSEQ multiplex PCR; TCRdb's copy has only in-frame clones and leaves some out. Among about 100,000 clones listed, approximately 90% were seen once. The sequenced sample was peripheral blood mononuclear cells (PBMCs), obtained before the second cycle of nivolumab. Source of these receptors: a human donor with classical Hodgkin lymphoma.

The chain employs TRBV5-6 and TRBJ1-6; unclear D gene. The V and J ends lost 5 bases and 6 bases respectively, with 18 bases between them. The CDR3 has 16 amino acids. Germline V gene data show CDR1 as SGHDT and CDR2 as YYEEEE. Written as DNA, the CDR3 is TGTGCCAGCAGTTTTGGGCCAAGCCCCGGTAATTCACCCCTCCACTTT. Translating it yields CASSFGPSPGNSPLHF.

This clone was seen once. The chain recombines TRBV28 with TRBJ2-3; TRBD1 matches 7 bases. V lost 3 bases, J lost 1 base, and 10 bases stayed unmatched. The germline V gene encodes CDR1 MDHEN and CDR2 SYDVKM. This CDR3 has 17 residues. CDR3 loop: CASSLWVQGVGTDTQYF. As DNA, the CDR3 is TGTGCCAGCAGTTTGTGGGTGCAGGGGGTAGGCACAGATACGCAGTATTTT.

The rearrangement links TRBV11-2 to TRBJ2-1, with 10 bases that match TRBD2. Trimming at V came to 1 base and at J to 6 bases, leaving 3 bases not matched to a gene. In germline, CDR1 is SGHAT, CDR2 FQNNGV. This CDR3 is 15 amino acids long. Here the CDR3 reads CASSLASGGVNEQFF. The CDR3 DNA follows: TGTGCCAGCAGCTTAGCCAGCGGGGGGGTCAATGAGCAGTTCTTC.

This sequence joins TRBV11-2 and TRBJ1-1; possibly TRBD1 for D (5 bases). Germline V lookup: CDR1 SGHAT, CDR2 FQNNGV. CDR3 length: 13 residues. Trimming took 5 bases from V and 6 from J, leaving 13 bases between them. CDR3 DNA: TGTGCCAGCAGCGGGGGTATAGGGGCTGAAGCTTTCTTT. Its translation is CASSGGIGAEAFF.

V usage is TRBV7-4 and J usage is TRBJ2-7, with 8 bases lining up with TRBD1. This CDR3 is 16 amino acids long. V was clipped by 6 bases and J by 5 bases; unmatched bases: 15. Looked up from germline, CDR1 is SGHVT and CDR2 is SQSDAQ. CDR3 nucleotides: TGTGCCAGCAGTCAAATATTCCCGGGACAGGTCGACGAGCAGTACTTC. It is translated as CASSQIFPGQVDEQYF.

The rearrangement joins TRBV29-1 to TRBJ1-2; tentative D call: TRBD1 (5 bases). There are 12 residues in the CDR3. Germline CDR1 reads SQVTM; CDR2 reads ANQGSEA. V was trimmed by 7 bases and J by 4 bases, leaving 13 bases between them. CDR3 in amino acids: CSAFQGAYGYTF. The CDR3 DNA reads TGCAGCGCTTTCCAAGGGGCCTATGGCTACACCTTC.

The rearrangement links TRBV6-6 to TRBJ1-2; possibly TRBD1 for D (5 bases). This CDR3 region has 13 residues. The ends were cut back, 2 bases at V and 2 bases at J, with 6 bases in the middle. CDR1 and CDR2 (germline): MNHNY, SVGAGI (reference sequence). The chain's CDR3 is CASSYDSNYGYTF. As DNA, the CDR3 is TGTGCCAGCAGTTACGACAGCAACTATGGCTACACCTTC.

V is TRBV5-6 and J is TRBJ2-5; D uncertain. Germline assignment: CDR1 SGHDT and CDR2 YYEEEE. The CDR3 is 12 residues long. The germline V and J ends were trimmed by 3 bases and 2 bases, with 5 bases remaining between them. For the CDR3, the DNA is TGTGCCAGCAGCTGGGTTCAAGAGACCCAGTACTTC. It encodes CASSWVQETQYF.

V usage is TRBV7-3 and J usage is TRBJ2-3; D possibly corresponds to TRBD2 (7 bases). The V end was cut by 3 bases, the J end by 4 bases, with 11 bases between. From germline, CDR1 is SGHTA and CDR2 FQGTGA. CDR3 length: 14 residues. The CDR3 protein is CASSLGGQSDTQYF. The CDR3 bases are TGTGCCAGCAGCTTGGGGGGGCAGTCAGATACGCAGTATTTT.

The J gene is TRBJ1-1, the V gene TRBV7-9; no firm D call. Looked up from germline, CDR1 is SEHNR and CDR2 is FQNEAQ (reference sequence). Trimming cost V 1 base and J 7 bases, with 16 bases left between them. CDR3 length equals 15 residues. The CDR3: CASSLDPVNRNEAFF. The CDR3 region has the DNA TGTGCCAGCAGCTTAGACCCAGTCAATCGCAATGAAGCTTTCTTT.

This clone has more than one count but fewer than ten. For the CDR3, the DNA is TGTGCCAGCAGTTTGACTAGCGGGGGGGCGGGGGCAGATACGCAGTATTTT. As protein: CASSLTSGGAGADTQYF. The chain joins TRBV27 to TRBJ2-3, with 14 bases fitting TRBD2. The CDR3 consists of 17 residues. V trimming: 3 bases; J trimming: 4 bases; junction bases outside the gene matches: 6. Germline V gives CDR1 MNHEY, CDR2 SMNVEV (reference sequence).

The rearrangement links TRBV19 to TRBJ1-6; a possible D gene is TRBD1 (6 bases). V lost 2 bases, J lost 9 bases, and 14 bases lay in between. There are 15 residues in the CDR3. Per the germline V gene, CDR1 is LNHDA and CDR2 is SQIVND (reference sequence). The CDR3 region has the DNA TGTGCCAGTAGTATAACGCAGGGGCAGGGTTCACCCCTCCACTTT. Residues: CASSITQGQGSPLHF.

This clone came up once. The chain links TRBV2 to TRBJ1-6, with D maybe TRBD1 (6 bases). The CDR3 sequence is 16 residues long. Between the trimmed V and J ends, which lost 5 bases and 8 bases, there was a span of 19 bases. Germline values: CDR1 SNHLY, CDR2 FYNNEI. The CDR3 reads CASSLPWGPWDSPLHF. In nucleotides, the CDR3 is TGTGCCAGCAGTCTTCCTTGGGGGCCTTGGGATTCACCCCTCCACTTT. The variable domain in full, with the rest retrieved from reference TRBV2 and TRBJ1-6, is EPEVTQTPSHQVTQMGQEVILRCVPISNHLYFYWYRQILGQKVEFLVSFYNNEISEKSEIFDDQFSVERPDGSNFTLKIRSTKLEDSAMYFCASSLPWGPWDSPLHFGNGTRLTVT.

V and J are TRBV27 and TRBJ2-7, with D uncertain. Germline lookup yields CDR1 MNHEY and CDR2 SMNVEV (reference sequence). CDR3 length: 13 amino acids. Trimming removed 6 bases at V and 5 bases at J, with 14 bases between. The CDR3 sequence is CASSMNLDHEQYF. The DNA for the CDR3 is TGTGCCAGCAGCATGAACCTCGACCACGAGCAGTACTTC.

V is TRBV5-6 and J is TRBJ1-5; a weak D match, TRBD1 (5 bases). Germline V gene sequence: CDR1 SGHDT, CDR2 YYEEEE. V lost 1 base and J 0 bases, leaving 20 bases between the germline ends. This CDR3 comprises 19 residues. For the CDR3, the DNA is TGTGCCAGCAGCTTGTTGGGTGGGGCGAGGCTATATAGCAATCAGCCCCAGCATTTT. It codes for CASSLLGGARLYSNQPQHF.

The chain recombines TRBV18 with TRBJ1-2; no firm D call. Germline CDR1 and CDR2: KGHSH and LQKENI. The CDR3 runs 15 residues. V was cut by 0 bases and J by 4 bases, with 12 bases left in between. CDR3 loop: CASSPPDGFSYGYTF. The DNA of the CDR3 is TGTGCCAGCTCACCACCAGACGGCTTCAGCTATGGCTACACCTTC.

V is TRBV5-5 and J is TRBJ2-1; 7 positions agree with TRBD1. The trim removed 0 bases at V and 6 bases at J, leaving 3 bases unmatched. The CDR3 is made up of 14 amino acids. Germline V gives CDR1 SGHKS, CDR2 YYEKEE (reference sequence). CDR3 DNA sequence: TGTGCCAGCAGCTTGGAGACAGGGTTCAATGAGCAGTTCTTC. It is translated as CASSLETGFNEQFF.

This sequence joins TRBV5-1 and TRBJ1-3, with 9 bases fitting TRBD1. The CDR3 is 18 amino acids. V lost 0 bases and J lost 3; bases outside the gene matches: 10. Germline assignment: CDR1 SGHRS and CDR2 YFSETQ. The CDR3 DNA follows: TGCGCCAGCAGCTTGGGACCCCCCGGGACAGGGAATGGAAACACCATATATTTT. This codes for CASSLGPPGTGNGNTIYF.